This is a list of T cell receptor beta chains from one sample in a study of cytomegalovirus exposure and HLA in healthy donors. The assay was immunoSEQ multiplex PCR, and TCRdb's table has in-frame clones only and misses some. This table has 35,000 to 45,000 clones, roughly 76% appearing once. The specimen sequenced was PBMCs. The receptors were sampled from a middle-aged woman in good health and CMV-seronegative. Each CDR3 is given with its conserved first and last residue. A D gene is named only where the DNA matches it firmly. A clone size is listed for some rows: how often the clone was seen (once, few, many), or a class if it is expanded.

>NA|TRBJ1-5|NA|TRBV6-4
TGTGCCAGCAGTGTCTCTCCCGGGGGTCAGCCCCAGCATTTT
CASSVSPGGQPQHF
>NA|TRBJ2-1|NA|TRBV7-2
TGTGCCAGCAGACTTTACAATGAGCAGTTCTTC
CASRLYNEQFF
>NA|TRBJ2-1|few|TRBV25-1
TGTGCCAGCAGTGAACCCCCCGGGAACGAGCAGTTCTTC
CASSEPPGNEQFF
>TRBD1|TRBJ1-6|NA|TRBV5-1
TGCGCCAGCGCTACAGCAGGGGGGTATTCACCCCTCCACTTT
CASATAGGYSPLHF
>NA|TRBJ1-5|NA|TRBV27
TGTGCCAGCAGTTCCCGCAGGAATTTAGGGCCCCAGCATTTT
CASSSRRNLGPQHF
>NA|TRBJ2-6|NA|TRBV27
TGTGCCAGCAGTTTAACTCGAATTGGCTCTGGGGCCAACGTCCTGACTTTC
CASSLTRIGSGANVLTF
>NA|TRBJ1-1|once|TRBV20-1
TGCAGAGGGGGGGATAACACTGAAGCTTTCTTT
CRGGDNTEAFF
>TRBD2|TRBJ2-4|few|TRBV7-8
TGTGCCAGCAGCGTTAGCGGGGGTGTAGCCAAAAACATTCAGTACTTC
CASSVSGGVAKNIQYF
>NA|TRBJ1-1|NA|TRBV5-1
TGCGCCAGCAGCTTGGTGGGGCAGGGAAGGCCTGAAGCTTTCTTT
CASSLVGQGRPEAFF
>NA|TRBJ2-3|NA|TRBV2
TGTGCCAGCAGTCGTACCCAGGAGGTGGGAACAGATACGCAGTATTTT
CASSRTQEVGTDTQYF
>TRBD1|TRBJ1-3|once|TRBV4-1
TGCGCCAGCAGCCAACTCACAGGGGGCGCAGTTGAAAGTGGAAACACCATATATTTT
CASSQLTGGAVESGNTIYF
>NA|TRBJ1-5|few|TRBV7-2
TGTGCCAGCAGCCCGCGGGTAGGGAGCAATCAGCCCCAGCATTTT
CASSPRVGSNQPQHF
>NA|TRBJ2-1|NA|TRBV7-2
TGTGCCAGCAGCTTAGCGGGGAGGGGGGGACAGTTCTTC
CASSLAGRGGQFF
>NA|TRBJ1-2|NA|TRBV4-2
TGTGCCAGCAGCCAAGAGTGGGGAACAGGGATCGCTAACTATGGCTACACCTTC
CASSQEWGTGIANYGYTF
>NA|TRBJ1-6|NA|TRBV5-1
TGCGCCAGCAGCTTTGACAACAATTCACCCCTCCACTTT
CASSFDNNSPLHF
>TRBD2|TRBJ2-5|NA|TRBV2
TGTGCCAGCCTAGCGGGGTTAATAAGGGAGACCCAGTACTTC
CASLAGLIRETQYF
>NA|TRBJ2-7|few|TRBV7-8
TGTGCCAGCAGCCTACGGGACATACACAACTCCTACGAGCAGTACTTC
CASSLRDIHNSYEQYF
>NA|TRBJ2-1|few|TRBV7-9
TGTGCCAGCAGCACTCCCCGGGGGGCTGACAATGAGCAGTTCTTC
CASSTPRGADNEQFF
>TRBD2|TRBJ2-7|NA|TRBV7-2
TGTGCCAGCAGCTCAGGGAGACTAGCGCGAACCTACGAGCAGTACTTC
CASSSGRLARTYEQYF
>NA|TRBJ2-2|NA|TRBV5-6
TGTGCCAGCAGCTGGGCCCAAACGAACACCGGGGAGCTGTTTTTT
CASSWAQTNTGELFF
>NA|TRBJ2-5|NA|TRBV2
TGTGCCAGCAGTGTAGACGGGGGAGAGACCCAGTACTTC
CASSVDGGETQYF
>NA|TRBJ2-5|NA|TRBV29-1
TGCAGCGTCCTCCGCAGGGGCTTAGAGACCCAGTACTTC
CSVLRRGLETQYF
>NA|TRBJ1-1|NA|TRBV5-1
TGCGCCAGCAGCCCCCATCAGGACACTGAAGCTTTCTTT
CASSPHQDTEAFF
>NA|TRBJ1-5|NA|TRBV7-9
TGTGCCAGCAGCCCCCTTGGGGCCGGAGGGGGCAATCAGCCCCAGCATTTT
CASSPLGAGGGNQPQHF
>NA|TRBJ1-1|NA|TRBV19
TGTGCCAGTAGTATAGCAGGGGCAAACACTGAAGCTTTCTTT
CASSIAGANTEAFF
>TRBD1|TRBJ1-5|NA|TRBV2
TGTGCCAGCACAGCAGGGACAGGTGGACAGCCCCAGCATTTT
CASTAGTGGQPQHF
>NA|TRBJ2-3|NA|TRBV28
TGTGCCAGCAGTTTTGCAGGGGACCTCACAGATACGCAGTATTTT
CASSFAGDLTDTQYF
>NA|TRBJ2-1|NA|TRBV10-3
TGTGCCATCAGTGAGTCAAGACAGGAGACCTCCTACAATGAGCAGTTCTTC
CAISESRQETSYNEQFF
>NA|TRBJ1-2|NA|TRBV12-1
TGTGCCAGCAGCCCCGACAGAAAGAGACGCCTGCTGGATGGCTACACCTTC
CASSPDRKRRLLDGYTF
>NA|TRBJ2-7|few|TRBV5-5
TGTGCCAGCAGCTCATACAGTGCCTCCTACGAGCAGTACTTC
CASSSYSASYEQYF
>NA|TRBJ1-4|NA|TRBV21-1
TGTGCCAGCAGCAGGGCGGGGACAGGGCTTGACGAAAAACTGTTTTTT
CASSRAGTGLDEKLFF
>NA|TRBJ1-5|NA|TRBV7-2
TGTGCCAGCAGCTTAGGTGGCAGAACTAACAATCAGCCCCAGCATTTT
CASSLGGRTNNQPQHF
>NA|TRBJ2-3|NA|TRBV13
TGTGCCAGCAGCTTTAGAGCAGATACGCAGTATTTT
CASSFRADTQYF
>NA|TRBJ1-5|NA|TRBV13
TGTGCCAGCAGCTTAAACTATCGGGGGCCCCAGCATTTT
CASSLNYRGPQHF
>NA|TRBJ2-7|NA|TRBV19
TGTGCCAGTACTCCCTTGATGGGGCCGATCTACGAGCAGTACTTC
CASTPLMGPIYEQYF
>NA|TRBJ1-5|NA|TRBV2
TGTGCCAGCAGTGAGGAGCAGGGTGATCAGCCCCAGCATTTT
CASSEEQGDQPQHF
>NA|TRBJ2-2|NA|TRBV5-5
TGTGCCAGCAGCGATCAGGGCAGGCCGAACACCGGGGAGCTGTTTTTT
CASSDQGRPNTGELFF
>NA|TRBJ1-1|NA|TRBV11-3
TGTGCCAGCAGCTTAGAGGGGGCAGACACTGAAGCTTTCTTT
CASSLEGADTEAFF
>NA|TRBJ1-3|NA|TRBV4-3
TGCGCCAGCAGCCAAGTTATAGGGGTAGGAAACACCATATATTTT
CASSQVIGVGNTIYF
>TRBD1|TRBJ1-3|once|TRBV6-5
TGTGCCAGCAGGAGGGCAGGGGGGAACACCATATATTTT
CASRRAGGNTIYF
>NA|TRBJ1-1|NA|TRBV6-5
TGTGCCAGCAGTTACGGGCAGAACACTGAAGCTTTCTTT
CASSYGQNTEAFF
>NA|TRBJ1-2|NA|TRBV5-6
TGTGCCAGCAGCTTGGAGGGAGCTAACTATGGCTACACCTTC
CASSLEGANYGYTF
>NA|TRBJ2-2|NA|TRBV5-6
TGTGCCAGCCGCCCTCTGGGGGGATCCACCGGGGAGCTGTTTTTT
CASRPLGGSTGELFF
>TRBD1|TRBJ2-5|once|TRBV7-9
TGTGCCAGCAGCGTGGGACAGGGAGCTTTCGAGACCCAGTACTTC
CASSVGQGAFETQYF
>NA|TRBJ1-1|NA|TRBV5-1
TGCGCCAGCAGCTTGGCCTGGGGGGTTGACAGCTTGAACACTGAAGCTTTCTTT
CASSLAWGVDSLNTEAFF
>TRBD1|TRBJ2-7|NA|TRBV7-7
TGTGCTAGCAGCTTAGTCGAACAGGGGCCAAGAAACTCCTACGAGCAGTACTTC
CASSLVEQGPRNSYEQYF
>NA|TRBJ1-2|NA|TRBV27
TGTGCCAGCAGTTCCGCCCCAGACAGCAACTATGGCTACACCTTC
CASSSAPDSNYGYTF
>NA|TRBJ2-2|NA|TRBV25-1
TGTGCCAGCAGTGAATTAAGGGGCGGGGAGCTGTTTTTT
CASSELRGGELFF
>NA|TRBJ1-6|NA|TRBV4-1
TGCGCCAGCAGCCAAGATCGGGGGGGCTATTCACCCCTCCACTTT
CASSQDRGGYSPLHF
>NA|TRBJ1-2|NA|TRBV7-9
TGTGCCAGCAGCTCCTTCGGTGGCTACACCTTC
CASSSFGGYTF